These T cell receptor beta chains were read from a single sample in a study of T cells after yellow fever vaccination. TCRdb recomputed calls from the 5' RACE reads with MiXCR, one row per CDR3 protein. Among some 260,000 distinct CDR3 sequences listed, roughly 4.8% were seen once. This specimen consisted of CD4+ T cells sorted from PBMCs, obtained on the day of the yellow fever booster vaccination. Receptors were obtained from a man between 18 and 35 years old who received the YFV17D yellow fever vaccine. Both conserved end residues are part of each CDR3. D genes are given only for firm matches. The listing skips clone size in some rows; elsewhere it reads once, few, many or a size class.

d_call: NA; j_call: TRBJ2-2; v_call: TRBV5-1; clone_size: few; cdr3_aa: CASSPLIGELFF; cdr3_nt: TGCGCCAGCAGCCCACTCATCGGGGAGCTGTTTTTT
d_call: TRBD1; j_call: TRBJ1-4; v_call: TRBV20-1; clone_size: many; cdr3_aa: CSASSGQGEEKLFF; cdr3_nt: TGCAGTGCTAGTTCGGGACAGGGGGAAGAAAAACTGTTTTTT
d_call: NA; j_call: TRBJ1-3; v_call: TRBV2; clone_size: few; cdr3_aa: CASGESGNTIYF; cdr3_nt: TGTGCCAGCGGGGAGTCTGGAAACACCATATATTTT
d_call: TRBD2; j_call: TRBJ2-1; v_call: TRBV25-1; clone_size: many; cdr3_aa: CASSESPAGSYNEQFF; cdr3_nt: TGTGCCAGCAGTGAATCCCCAGCGGGGAGTTACAATGAGCAGTTCTTC
d_call: NA; j_call: TRBJ1-3; v_call: TRBV7-6; clone_size: many; cdr3_aa: CASSLTTVSGNTIYF; cdr3_nt: TGTGCCAGCAGCTTAACGACAGTCTCTGGAAACACCATATATTTT
d_call: NA; j_call: TRBJ1-1; v_call: TRBV27; clone_size: many; cdr3_aa: CASRSWGPGNTEAFF; cdr3_nt: TGTGCCAGCAGGTCTTGGGGTCCGGGGAACACTGAAGCTTTCTTT
d_call: TRBD2; j_call: TRBJ2-1; v_call: TRBV6-2/TRBV6-3; clone_size: many; cdr3_aa: CASSPVPGLAESSYNEQFF; cdr3_nt: TGTGCCAGCAGCCCCGTTCCGGGACTAGCGGAGAGCTCCTACAATGAGCAGTTCTTC
d_call: TRBD1; j_call: TRBJ2-2; v_call: TRBV20-1; clone_size: many; cdr3_aa: CSARDFGQGAGGELFF; cdr3_nt: TGCAGTGCTAGAGACTTCGGACAGGGGGCTGGCGGGGAGCTGTTTTTT
d_call: NA; j_call: TRBJ2-1; v_call: TRBV24-1; clone_size: many; cdr3_aa: CATSDPGLGPTYNEQFF; cdr3_nt: TGTGCCACCAGTGATCCAGGTCTGGGGCCCACCTACAATGAGCAGTTCTTC
d_call: NA; j_call: TRBJ1-5; v_call: TRBV2; clone_size: few; cdr3_aa: CASRSDSYSNQPQHF; cdr3_nt: TGTGCCAGCAGGTCGGACAGTTATAGCAATCAGCCCCAGCATTTT
d_call: NA; j_call: TRBJ1-1; v_call: TRBV6-2/TRBV6-3; clone_size: NA; cdr3_aa: CASSHSRTEKAFF; cdr3_nt: TGTGCCAGCAGCCACTCTCGGACGGAGAAAGCTTTCTTT
d_call: NA; j_call: TRBJ2-5; v_call: TRBV5-5; clone_size: NA; cdr3_aa: CASSLATRETQYF; cdr3_nt: TGTGCCAGCAGCTTGGCTACGAGGGAGACCCAGTACTTC
d_call: NA; j_call: TRBJ2-1; v_call: TRBV3-1; clone_size: NA; cdr3_aa: CASSQDWWIEQFF; cdr3_nt: TGTGCCAGCAGCCAAGATTGGTGGATAGAGCAGTTCTTC
d_call: NA; j_call: TRBJ2-2; v_call: TRBV9; clone_size: many; cdr3_aa: CASSVGRIAGELFF; cdr3_nt: TGTGCCAGCAGCGTAGGGCGAATAGCCGGGGAGCTGTTTTTT